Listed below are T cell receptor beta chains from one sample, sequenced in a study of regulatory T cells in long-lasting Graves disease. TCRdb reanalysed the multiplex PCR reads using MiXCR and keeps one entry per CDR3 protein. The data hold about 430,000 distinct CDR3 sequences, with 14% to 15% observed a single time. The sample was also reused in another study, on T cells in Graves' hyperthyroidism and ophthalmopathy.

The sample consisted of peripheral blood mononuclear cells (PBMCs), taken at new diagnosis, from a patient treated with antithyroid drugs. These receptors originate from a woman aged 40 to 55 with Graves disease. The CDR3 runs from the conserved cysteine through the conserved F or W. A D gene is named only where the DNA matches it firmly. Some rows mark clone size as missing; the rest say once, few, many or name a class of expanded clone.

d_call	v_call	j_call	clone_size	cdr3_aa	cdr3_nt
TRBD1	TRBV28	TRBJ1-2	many	CASSSLDPGQGAFRHGYTF	TGTGCCAGCAGTTCGCTCGATCCGGGACAGGGGGCTTTCCGGCATGGCTACACCTTC
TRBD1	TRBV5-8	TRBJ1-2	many	CASSLGTGGSYGYTF	TGTGCCAGCAGCTTAGGGACAGGGGGCAGCTATGGCTACACCTTC
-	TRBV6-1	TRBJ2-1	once	CASSDPRGTWYNEQFF	TGTGCCAGCAGTGATCCTAGGGGTACTTGGTACAATGAGCAGTTCTTC
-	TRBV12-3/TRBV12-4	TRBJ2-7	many	CASSKQGWAYEQYF	TGTGCCAGCAGTAAACAGGGTTGGGCCTACGAGCAGTACTTC
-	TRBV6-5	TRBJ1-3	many	CASSYSPASGNTIYF	TGTGCCAGCAGTTACTCACCAGCCTCTGGAAACACCATATATTTT
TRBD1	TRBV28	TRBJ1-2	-	CASSYRGSNYGYTF	TGTGCCAGCAGTTACAGGGGATCGAACTATGGCTACACCTTC
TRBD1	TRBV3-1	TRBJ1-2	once	CARERQGASGYGYTF	TGTGCCCGCGAGAGACAGGGGGCCTCGGGTTATGGCTACACCTTC
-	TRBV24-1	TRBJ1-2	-	CATSGRANYGYTF	TGTGCCACCAGTGGGAGGGCCAACTATGGCTACACCTTC
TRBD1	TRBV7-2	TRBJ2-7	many	CASSLAYRGYEQYF	TGTGCCAGCAGCTTAGCGTACAGGGGGTACGAGCAGTACTTC
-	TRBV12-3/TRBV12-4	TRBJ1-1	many	CASSPTGVDEAFF	TGTGCCAGCAGCCCCACCGGGGTGGACGAAGCTTTCTTT
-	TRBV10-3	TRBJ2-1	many	CAIKPGAPRGYYNEQFF	TGTGCCATAAAACCAGGGGCTCCTAGAGGCTACTACAATGAGCAGTTCTTC
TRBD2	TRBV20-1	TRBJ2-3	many	CSAASPLATGTDTQYF	TGCAGTGCTGCATCACCACTAGCGACGGGCACAGATACGCAGTATTTT
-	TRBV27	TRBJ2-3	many	CASSFPGAGTDTQYF	TGTGCCAGCAGTTTCCCGGGGGCGGGCACAGATACGCAGTATTTT
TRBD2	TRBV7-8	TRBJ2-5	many	CASSEQRTSGRIQETQYF	TGTGCCAGCAGCGAACAAAGGACTAGCGGGAGGATCCAAGAGACCCAGTACTTC
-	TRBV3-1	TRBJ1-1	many	CASSQDPRLYTEAFF	TGTGCCAGCAGCCAAGATCCCAGGCTCTACACTGAAGCTTTCTTT
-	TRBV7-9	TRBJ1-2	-	CASSLVVEGYGYTF	TGTGCCAGCAGCTTAGTTGTAGAGGGCTATGGCTACACCTTC
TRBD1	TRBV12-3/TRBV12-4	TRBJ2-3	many	CASSPPTGITDTQYF	TGTGCCAGCAGTCCTCCGACAGGGATCACAGATACGCAGTATTTT
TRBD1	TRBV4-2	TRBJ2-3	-	CATQGETDTQYF	TGTGCCACCCAGGGGGAGACAGATACGCAGTATTTT
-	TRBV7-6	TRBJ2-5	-	CASSLVPAKSEETQYF	TGTGCCAGCAGCTTAGTCCCAGCGAAATCCGAAGAGACCCAGTACTTC
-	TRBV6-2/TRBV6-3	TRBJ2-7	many	CASSYSSFYEQYF	TGTGCCAGCAGTTACTCGTCCTTCTACGAGCAGTACTTC
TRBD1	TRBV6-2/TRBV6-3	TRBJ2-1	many	CASSYSISPRDSDNEQFF	TGTGCCAGCAGTTACTCGATTAGTCCCCGGGACAGTGACAATGAGCAGTTCTTC
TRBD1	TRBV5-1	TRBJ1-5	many	CASSLGPGQGLGSNQPQHF	TGCGCCAGCAGCTTGGGCCCCGGACAGGGGTTAGGTAGCAATCAGCCCCAGCATTTT
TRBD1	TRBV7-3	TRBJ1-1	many	CASSLIPLGQGREVNTEAFF	TGTGCCAGCAGCTTAATCCCTCTTGGACAGGGAAGAGAGGTGAACACTGAAGCTTTCTTT
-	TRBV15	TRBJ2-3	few	CATSRASGSETDTQYF	TGTGCCACCAGCAGAGCGTCGGGGAGTGAGACAGATACGCAGTATTTT
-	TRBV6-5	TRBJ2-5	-	CASSSSSRGRETQYF	TGTGCCAGCAGTTCCAGTTCCCGGGGGAGAGAGACCCAGTACTTC
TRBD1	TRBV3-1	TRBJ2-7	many	CASSQGQGDYEQYF	TGTGCCAGCAGCCAAGGACAGGGCGACTACGAGCAGTACTTC
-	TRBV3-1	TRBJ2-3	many	CASSQAGNTDTQYF	TGTGCCAGCAGCCAAGCCGGGAACACAGATACGCAGTATTTT
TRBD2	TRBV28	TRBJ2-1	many	CASSQGLAGPAYNEQFF	TGTGCCAGCAGTCAGGGACTAGCGGGCCCTGCATACAATGAGCAGTTCTTC
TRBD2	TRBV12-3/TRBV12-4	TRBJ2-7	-	CASSRLAGIYEQYF	TGTGCCAGCAGCAGACTAGCGGGAATCTACGAGCAGTACTTC
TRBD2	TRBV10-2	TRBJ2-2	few	CASSSGLAGGGELFF	TGCGCCAGCAGTTCGGGACTAGCGGGAGGTGGGGAGCTGTTTTTT
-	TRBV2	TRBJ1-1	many	CASSPQGRGTEAFF	TGTGCCAGCAGTCCACAGGGTAGGGGCACTGAAGCTTTCTTT
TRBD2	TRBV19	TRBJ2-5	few	CASSMGTSRFGETQYF	TGTGCCAGTAGTATGGGGACTAGTCGGTTCGGGGAGACCCAGTACTTC
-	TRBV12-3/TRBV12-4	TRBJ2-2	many	CASSLPGESSNTGELFF	TGTGCCAGCAGTTTGCCCGGGGAATCCTCTAACACCGGGGAGCTGTTTTTT
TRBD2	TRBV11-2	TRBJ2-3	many	CASSSYRWTSGITDTQYF	TGTGCCAGCAGCTCCTACCGATGGACTAGCGGGATCACAGATACGCAGTATTTT
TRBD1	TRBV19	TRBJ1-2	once	CASSFGQGHGYTF	TGTGCCAGTAGTTTCGGACAGGGTCATGGCTACACCTTC
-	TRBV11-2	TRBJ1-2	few	CASSARQDSTIYGYTF	TGTGCCAGCAGCGCCCGACAGGACTCCACAATCTATGGCTACACCTTC
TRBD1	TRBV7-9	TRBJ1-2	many	CASSYGDRATSGYTF	TGTGCCAGCAGCTACGGGGACAGGGCAACGTCCGGCTACACCTTC
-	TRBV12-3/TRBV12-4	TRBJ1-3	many	CASSFSGDTIYF	TGTGCCAGCAGTTTCTCAGGGGACACCATATATTTT
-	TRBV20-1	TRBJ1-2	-	CSARDLGAPGYTF	TGCAGTGCTAGAGATTTGGGGGCTCCCGGCTACACCTTC
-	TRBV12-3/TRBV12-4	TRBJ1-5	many	CASSLSWNQPQHF	TGTGCCAGCAGTTTATCTTGGAATCAGCCCCAGCATTTT
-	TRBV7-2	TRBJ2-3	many	CASTVDSHQPQYF	TGTGCCAGCACCGTGGACAGCCATCAGCCCCAGTATTTT
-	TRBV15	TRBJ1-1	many	CATSRLFRDTEAFF	TGTGCCACCAGCAGACTATTCAGAGACACTGAAGCTTTCTTT
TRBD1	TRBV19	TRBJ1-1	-	CASSPQGASAFF	TGTGCCAGTAGTCCACAGGGGGCGAGTGCTTTCTTT
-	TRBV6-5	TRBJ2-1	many	CASSYHRGGQGDTEQFF	TGTGCCAGCAGTTACCACCGCGGGGGGCAGGGGGATACTGAGCAGTTCTTC
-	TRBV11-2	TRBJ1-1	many	CASSLGGLSLGRNTEAFF	TGTGCCAGCAGCCTAGGCGGGCTAAGTCTCGGCCGGAACACTGAAGCTTTCTTT
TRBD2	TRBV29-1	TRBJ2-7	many	CSYLAGGSYEQYF	TGCAGCTATCTAGCGGGAGGTTCCTACGAGCAGTACTTC
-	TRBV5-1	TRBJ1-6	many	CASSMEGWQAGSPLHF	TGCGCCAGCAGCATGGAAGGGTGGCAGGCCGGTTCACCCCTCCACTTT
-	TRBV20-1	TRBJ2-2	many	CSARCRTGELFF	TGCAGTGCTAGATGCAGAACCGGGGAGCTGTTTTTT